The 5 T cell receptor beta chains below all came from one sample that was sequenced in a study of vaccination and CD4 T cells after COVID-19. The antigens these receptors bind are not known. The assay that was used to sequence DNA from cultured CD4+ T cells was the Oncomine TCR Beta short-read assay. TCRdb re-called the PCR reads through MiXCR, storing one row per CDR3 protein. The table includes 15,000 to 20,000 distinct CDR3 sequences, 50% to 60% detected once. The treatment denotes: roughly 11-day PBMC culture with coronavirus spike peptide pools or control peptides (ViraFEST assay). The sample taken for sequencing was CD4+ T cells from blood, cultured in vitro. These receptors were collected from a human donor who had recovered from COVID-19.

This clonotype is classed as large (0.1 to 1%). This chain joins TRBV24-1 and TRBJ2-1, with 7 bases lining up with TRBD1. The trim removed 1 base at V and 10 bases at J, leaving 0 bases unmatched. This CDR3 spans 12 amino acids. CDR1 and CDR2 (germline): KGHDR, SFDVKD. CDR3 region: CATSDLGGEQFF. The CDR3 region has the DNA TGTGCCACCAGTGATTTAGGGGGCGAGCAGTTCTTC.

The rearrangement uses TRBV7-3 and TRBJ2-7; 7 bases are shared with TRBD2. Trimming removed 2 bases from V and 4 bases from J; junction bases left unmatched: 5. The CDR3 is made up of 14 amino acids. Germline V lookup: CDR1 SGHTA, CDR2 FQGTGA. The CDR3 bases are TGTGCCAGCAGCTTAGGGACTACGACGTACGAGCAGTACTTC. Protein: CASSLGTTTYEQYF. The complete variable domain, with remaining parts taken from reference TRBV7-3 and TRBJ2-7, reads GAGVSQTPSNKVTEKGKYVELRCDPISGHTALYWYRQSLGQGPEFLIYFQGTGAADDSGLPNDRFFAVRPEGSVSTLKIQRTERGDSAVYLCASSLGTTTYEQYFGPGTRLTVT.

The CDR3 here is CATSDWGPGTGVNPNSNQPQHF. The CDR3 DNA reads as TGTGCCACCAGTGATTGGGGCCCCGGGACAGGGGTAAACCCCAATAGCAATCAGCCCCAGCATTTT. The V gene is TRBV24-1, the J gene TRBJ1-5, with TRBD1 matching over 10 bases. Germline CDR1 is KGHDR and CDR2 is SFDVKD. J was trimmed by 0 bases and V by 2 bases; bases with no gene match: 18. The length of the CDR3 is 22 residues.

This sequence joins TRBV6-1 and TRBJ1-2; the D is unclear. V was trimmed by 3 bases and J by 6 bases, leaving 14 bases between them. The length of the CDR3 is 14 residues. The V gene's germline CDR1 is MNHNS and CDR2 SASEGT. The CDR3 nucleotides are TGTGCCAGCAGTGAGGGCCGAAATATTGATGGCTACACCTTC. Amino acids: CASSEGRNIDGYTF.

This clonotype has just a few counts. The chain combines TRBV19 with TRBJ2-3; no firm D call. This CDR3 region has 12 residues. V lost 4 bases to trimming and J lost 1 base, with 3 bases between them. From germline, CDR1 is LNHDA and CDR2 SQIVND (reference sequence). Written as DNA, the CDR3 is TGTGCCAGTAGTACCCGCACAGATACGCAGTATTTT. Translation: CASSTRTDTQYF.